This entry lists 9 T cell receptor beta chains sequenced from one sample in a study of blood T cell repertoires in COVID-19. The table came from immunoSEQ multiplex PCR; TCRdb's copy has only in-frame clones and leaves some out. The sample consists of about 99,000 clones, roughly 91% of them appearing once. Source material: peripheral blood. These TCRs come from a human donor in a cohort sampled during active COVID-19.

The rearrangement uses TRBV7-9 and TRBJ1-2, with TRBD1 as a possible D gene (6 bases). From germline, CDR1 is SEHNR and CDR2 FQNEAQ (reference sequence). The V and J ends lost 5 bases and 6 bases respectively, with 10 bases between them. The CDR3 covers 12 residues. DNA of the CDR3: TGTGCCAGCAGCCCGAGGACAGATGGCTACACCTTC. It codes for CASSPRTDGYTF.

This rearrangement joins TRBV29-1 to TRBJ1-2, with TRBD1 matching over 7 bases. Germline CDR1 SQVTM, CDR2 ANQGSEA. V shed 3 bases and J 7 bases; nucleotides not matched to a gene: 5. This CDR3 is built from 12 residues. CDR3: CSVDDRVPGYTF. The CDR3 bases are TGCAGCGTTGATGACAGGGTCCCTGGCTACACCTTC.

V gene TRBV5-5 combines with J gene TRBJ2-7; TRBD1 aligns across 7 bases. J gave up 5 bases and V 3 bases, and 11 bases lay outside the gene matches. The CDR3 covers 15 residues. Per the germline V gene, CDR1 is SGHKS and CDR2 is YYEKEE (reference sequence). The CDR3 sequence is CASSSLYRGRNEQYF. CDR3 sequence (DNA): TGTGCCAGCAGCTCCTTATACAGGGGTAGGAACGAGCAGTACTTC.

CDR3 sequence (DNA): TGCGCCAGCAGCCACGCCGGACAGGGCGCATACAATGAGCAGTTCTTC. Translated, it gives CASSHAGQGAYNEQFF. The J gene is TRBJ2-1, the V gene TRBV4-1, with 8 bases identical to TRBD1. The length of the CDR3 is 16 residues. V lost 3 bases, J lost 4 bases, and 8 bases stayed unmatched. Germline V gene lookup returns CDR1 MGHRA and CDR2 YSYEKL.

This chain connects TRBV6-2 or TRBV6-3 to TRBJ2-5; no clear D. In germline, CDR1 is MNHEY, CDR2 SVGEGT. This CDR3 region has 16 residues. V was pared by 2 bases and J by 3 bases, with 16 bases between. CDR3 nucleotide sequence: TGTGCCAGCAGTTACCAACTAAATAATCCAGAAGAGACCCAGTACTTC. It codes for CASSYQLNNPEETQYF.

In its sample, this clone ranks as medium-sized. This chain links TRBV28 with TRBJ2-2; 7 bases fit TRBD1. The CDR3 sequence is 15 residues long. Per germline, CDR1 MDHEN and CDR2 SYDVKM. V lost 6 bases and J lost 4; bases outside the gene matches: 8. The CDR3 sequence: CASSPRGRPTGELFF. The CDR3 DNA is TGTGCCAGCAGCCCGAGGGGGCGTCCCACCGGGGAGCTGTTTTTT.

This chain joins TRBV28 and TRBJ2-7, with D uncertain. CDR1 is MDHEN, CDR2 SYDVKM, per germline. This CDR3 comprises 13 residues. Trimming left V 6 bases short and J 4 bases short, with 13 bases between. The CDR3 loop reads CASRITSVYEQYF. CDR3 DNA sequence: TGTGCCAGCAGAATTACGTCGGTATACGAGCAGTACTTC. Using reference TRBV28 and TRBJ2-7 for the parts outside the CDR3, the full variable domain is DVKVTQSSRYLVKRTGEKVFLECVQDMDHENMFWYRQDPGLGLRLIYFSYDVKMKEKGDIPEGYSVSREKKERFSLILESASTNQTSMYLCASRITSVYEQYFGPGTRLTVT.

The V gene is TRBV7-8, the J gene TRBJ1-1, with 7 nucleotides matching TRBD1. Germline V gene sequence: CDR1 SGHVS, CDR2 FQNEAQ. There are 15 residues in the CDR3. After removal of 4 bases from V and 1 base from J, the junction contained 6 bases not matched to a gene. CDR3 loop: CASSYGTDQNTEAFF. The CDR3 nucleotides read TGTGCCAGCAGCTACGGGACAGACCAGAACACTGAAGCTTTCTTT.

The CDR3 sequence: CSVTLIWGHTDTQYF. DNA of the CDR3: TGCAGCGTTACCCTAATTTGGGGGCACACAGATACGCAGTATTTT. V gene TRBV29-1 combines with J gene TRBJ2-3, with a tentative D call TRBD1 (6 bases). The CDR3 has 15 amino acids. Germline V lookup: CDR1 SQVTM, CDR2 ANQGSEA. V was clipped by 5 bases and J by 2 bases, with 17 bases between them.